Below, 22 T cell receptor beta chains from the same sample are listed, as sequenced in a study of cytomegalovirus exposure and HLA in healthy donors. 60 Vbeta and 13 Jbeta primers were used in PCR. Only in-frame clones appear in the TCRdb table, and some are missing; sequencing was by immunoSEQ multiplex PCR. The sample lists 95,000 to 120,000 clones, around 77% occurring once. The source material was PBMCs. Every receptor here comes from a woman in her thirties in good health and CMV-seropositive.

This clone was seen more than once but under ten times. This chain links TRBV10-3 with TRBJ2-3; D is possibly TRBD2 (7 bases). Germline loops: CDR1 ENHRY, CDR2 SYGVKD. With 2 bases removed from V and 5 bases from J, the gap between germline ends came to 11 bases. The CDR3 is 14 residues long. CDR3 loop: CAISEGLGGDTQYF. The CDR3 DNA reads as TGTGCCATCAGTGAGGGACTAGGGGGAGATACGCAGTATTTT.

This clone came up a few times. V gene TRBV29-1 combines with J gene TRBJ1-5; D gene ambiguous. This CDR3 has 14 residues. The V end lost 0 bases, the J end lost 2 bases, and 8 bases lay between the germline ends. The germline CDR1 and CDR2 sequences are SQVTM and ANQGSEA. The CDR3 here is CSVEESGGNQPQHF. CDR3 DNA sequence: TGCAGCGTTGAAGAATCCGGGGGCAATCAGCCCCAGCATTTT.

This clone was detected a few times. The V and J genes are TRBV6-5 and TRBJ2-5; D remains unclear. The germline V gene encodes CDR1 MNHEY and CDR2 SVGAGI. This CDR3 has 15 amino acids. Trimming pared 0 bases from V and 2 bases from J, leaving 10 bases between. Here the CDR3 DNA reads TGTGCCAGCAGTTACTCTTTGACTCTACAAGAGACCCAGTACTTC. Its translation is CASSYSLTLQETQYF.

The chain couples TRBV18 to TRBJ1-1; D is undetermined. V was pared by 4 bases and J by 4 bases, with 10 bases between. Germline CDR1 and CDR2: KGHSH and LQKENI. There are 13 residues in the CDR3. The CDR3 is CASSLELTTEAFF. CDR3 bases: TGTGCCAGCTCACTAGAACTAACCACTGAAGCTTTCTTT.

The gene calls are TRBV2 and TRBJ2-5, with D tentatively TRBD1 (6 bases). The CDR3 loop spans 14 amino acids. V was clipped by 4 bases and J by 4 bases, with 13 bases between them. Germline CDR1 and CDR2: SNHLY and FYNNEI. This CDR3 is CASSGGQVLETQYF. The CDR3 DNA reads TGTGCCAGCAGTGGGGGACAAGTTCTAGAGACCCAGTACTTC.

The rearrangement joins TRBV5-4 to TRBJ2-7; 8 bases are shared with TRBD1. This CDR3 contains 14 residues. The germline CDR1 and CDR2 sequences are SGHNT and YYREEE (reference sequence). Trimming removed 2 bases from V and 7 bases from J; junction bases left unmatched: 8. The CDR3 bases are TGTGCCAGCAGCTTTAGGCAGGGGGCGTTAGAGCAGTACTTC. Protein sequence: CASSFRQGALEQYF.

The V call is TRBV6-4, the J call TRBJ1-1; D unresolved. There are 13 residues in the CDR3. Trimming pared 8 bases from V and 3 bases from J, leaving 13 bases between. Per the germline V gene, CDR1 is MRHNA and CDR2 is SNTAGT. CDR3 amino acids: CASGKETYTEAFF. Here the CDR3 DNA reads TGTGCCAGCGGTAAGGAGACGTACACTGAAGCTTTCTTT.

The chain employs TRBV30 and TRBJ2-5, with 7 positions matching TRBD2. Germline lookup yields CDR1 GTSNPN and CDR2 SVGIG (reference sequence). With V trimmed by 0 bases and J by 7 bases, 11 bases remained unmatched. CDR3 size: 15 residues. The CDR3 sequence is CAWSVRLTSFGTQYF. The DNA of the CDR3 is TGTGCCTGGAGTGTACGTTTGACTAGCTTTGGGACCCAGTACTTC.

Only a few counts were recorded for this clone. This chain joins TRBV6-5 and TRBJ2-7, with 9 positions matching TRBD1. This CDR3 has 15 amino acids. In germline, CDR1 is MNHEY, CDR2 SVGAGI. Losses at the gene ends were 5 bases for V and 6 bases for J; bases not matched to a gene: 11. The CDR3 region has the DNA TGTGCCAGCAGTCGACAGTTCCTGACAGGGGGCGAGCAGTACTTC. Translation gives CASSRQFLTGGEQYF.

The chain is built from TRBV2 and TRBJ2-7, with D possibly matching TRBD1 (7 bases). In germline, CDR1 is SNHLY, CDR2 FYNNEI. CDR3 length: 13 residues. The CDR3 DNA sequence: TGTTTCAGCAGGGAGGAGGGGGCATACGAGCAGTACTTC. Encoded protein: CFSREEGAYEQYF.

The chain combines TRBV7-8 with TRBJ1-1, with a possible D match to TRBD1 (5 bases). This CDR3 comprises 14 residues. Trimming left V 1 base short and J 1 base short, with 7 bases between. Germline CDR1 reads SGHVS; CDR2 reads FQNEAQ. DNA of the CDR3: TGTGCCAGCAGCTTAGGGGGGGAGAACACTGAAGCTTTCTTT. Translation gives CASSLGGENTEAFF.

The chain carries TRBV25-1 and TRBJ1-2, with unresolved D. V was pared by 1 base and J by 4 bases, with 10 bases between. CDR3 length equals 14 residues. The germline gives CDR1 MGHDK, CDR2 SYGVNS. CDR3 DNA sequence: TGTGCCAGCAGTGAATCGGGAGTCCTCTATGGCTACACCTTC. It is translated as CASSESGVLYGYTF.

The chain combines TRBV11-3 with TRBJ2-7; 7 bases are shared with TRBD2. Germline CDR1 is SGHNT and CDR2 is YENEEA. V shed 5 bases and J 5 bases; nucleotides not matched to a gene: 6. This CDR3 is 13 amino acids long. CDR3 amino acids: CASSTSGKDEQYF. For the CDR3, the DNA is TGTGCCAGCAGCACCAGCGGGAAGGACGAGCAGTACTTC. The full variable domain, completed using reference TRBV11-3 and TRBJ2-7, is EAGVVQSPRYKIIEKKQPVAFWCNPISGHNTLYWYLQNLGQGPELLIRYENEEAVDDSQLPKDRFSAERLKGVDSTLKIQPAELGDSAVYLCASSTSGKDEQYFGPGTRLTVT.

The chain carries TRBV6-1 and TRBJ1-3; TRBD1 agrees at 7 bases. The CDR3 runs 14 residues. With V trimmed by 7 bases and J by 4 bases, 7 bases remained unmatched. Germline-derived CDR1 and CDR2 are MNHNS and SASEGT. The CDR3 here is CASTRGAQGNTIYF. The CDR3 nucleotides are TGTGCCAGCACCAGGGGGGCGCAGGGAAACACCATATATTTT.

The J gene is TRBJ2-5, the V gene TRBV10-2, with D possibly TRBD2 on 5 matching bases. Germline lookup yields CDR1 WSHSY and CDR2 SAAADI. The CDR3 contains 15 residues. Trimming removed 6 bases at V and 0 bases at J, with 14 bases between. The CDR3 here is CASRASGGYQETQYF. The CDR3 DNA reads TGCGCCAGCAGAGCCAGCGGCGGGTACCAAGAGACCCAGTACTTC.

The V and J genes are TRBV6-5 and TRBJ2-1, with D possibly being TRBD2 (6 bases). The germline CDR1 and CDR2 sequences are MNHEY and SVGAGI. The CDR3 covers 15 residues. Trimming stripped 6 bases from V and 0 bases from J, with 12 bases between. Here the CDR3 reads CASSSGLLSYNEQFF. For the CDR3, the DNA is TGTGCCAGCAGCTCGGGACTCCTCTCCTACAATGAGCAGTTCTTC.

The chain links TRBV19 to TRBJ2-1, with 13 bases lining up with TRBD2. With V trimmed by 11 bases and J by 7 bases, 8 bases remained unmatched. CDR3 length: 14 residues. Germline lookup yields CDR1 LNHDA and CDR2 SQIVND (reference sequence). The CDR3 region is CAAGLAGSFNEQFF. CDR3 nucleotide sequence: TGTGCCGCGGGACTAGCGGGATCTTTTAATGAGCAGTTCTTC. The whole variable domain, filled in from reference TRBV19 and TRBJ2-1, reads DGGITQSPKYLFRKEGQNVTLSCEQNLNHDAMYWYRQDPGQGLRLIYYSQIVNDFQKGDIAEGYSVSREKKESFPLTVTSAQKNPTAFYLCAAGLAGSFNEQFFGPGTRLTVL.

This sequence joins TRBV6-5 and TRBJ2-7; a possible D gene is TRBD1 (6 bases). There are 15 residues in the CDR3. CDR1 is MNHEY and CDR2 is SVGAGI in the germline V gene. V was shortened by 6 bases and J by 1 base, with 16 bases between the two germline ends. The CDR3 loop reads CASSQGRPASYEQYF. The CDR3 DNA reads as TGTGCCAGCAGCCAGGGGCGACCCGCTTCCTACGAGCAGTACTTC.

The table lists this clone with a few counts. The identical CDR3 is also encoded by other nucleotide sequences in the sample. This chain uses TRBV30 with TRBJ2-7; 11 bases line up with TRBD2. The V and J ends lost 4 bases and 2 bases, in that order; junction bases with no gene match: 4. This CDR3 is 14 amino acids long. Germline V gene data show CDR1 as GTSNPN and CDR2 as SVGIG (reference sequence). The CDR3 here is CAWTTSGGTYEQYF. In nucleotides, the CDR3 is TGTGCCTGGACCACTAGCGGGGGAACCTACGAGCAGTACTTC.

The chain combines TRBV6-1 with TRBJ2-3; D not certain. Germline-derived CDR1 and CDR2 are MNHNS and SASEGT. Between the trimmed V and J ends, which lost 2 bases and 6 bases, there was a span of 9 bases. This CDR3 has 13 residues. The CDR3 DNA sequence: TGTGCCAGCAGTGAACGGAGCGTTGATACGCAGTATTTT. It is translated as CASSERSVDTQYF.

The V gene is TRBV6-1, the J gene TRBJ1-1; tentatively, D is TRBD1 (5 bases). The germline V gene encodes CDR1 MNHNS and CDR2 SASEGT. Trimming stripped 1 base from V and 4 bases from J, with 7 bases between. The CDR3 totals 13 residues. Here the CDR3 reads CASSEDRFTEAFF. DNA of the CDR3: TGTGCCAGCAGTGAAGACAGGTTCACTGAAGCTTTCTTT.

The chain couples TRBV6-4 to TRBJ2-2, with 7 bases that match TRBD2. J was trimmed by 3 bases and V by 6 bases; bases with no gene match: 10. Germline CDR1 reads MRHNA; CDR2 reads SNTAGT. This CDR3 contains 16 residues. As DNA, the CDR3 is TGTGCCAGCAGGCCCACTAGCGAAAGGGACACCGGGGAGCTGTTTTTT. Translated: CASRPTSERDTGELFF.